This is a list of T cell receptor beta chains from one sample in a study of blood T cell repertoires in COVID-19. Repertoires were generated with immunoSEQ multiplex PCR, while TCRdb's copy carries only in-frame clones and drops some. The sample consists of fewer than 500,000 clones, roughly 90% of them appearing once. The specimen was PBMCs or T cells enriched from blood (not recorded which). These receptors were collected from a woman aged 25 to 39 with acute COVID-19. The CDR3 runs from the conserved cysteine through the conserved F or W. The D gene is left open where the match is weak. A row's size may be missing; if present it is once, few, many or a size class.

DNA	CDR3	size	D	V	J
TGTGCCAGCAGCTTAGCGGGGGGGACAGGAAAGAATGGCTACACCTTC	CASSLAGGTGKNGYTF	-	TRBD1	TRBV7-9	TRBJ1-2
TGCGCCAGCAGCCAGACAGAGCTGAATGGAAAACTGTTTTTT	CASSQTELNGKLFF	-	-	TRBV4-1	TRBJ1-4
TGTGCTAGTGGTTCGTACAGGGGGAAAGGAGAAAAACTGTTTTTT	CASGSYRGKGEKLFF	-	TRBD1	TRBV12-5	TRBJ1-4
TGTGCCATCAGTGAACAGGGGGTTACAGATACGCAGTATTTT	CAISEQGVTDTQYF	-	TRBD1	TRBV10-3	TRBJ2-3
TGCGCCAGCAGGTACACAGGGAACACTGAAGCTTTCTTT	CASRYTGNTEAFF	-	-	TRBV5-1	TRBJ1-1
TGTGCCAGCAGTTTTTCCCAGGGGACTGAAGCTTTCTTT	CASSFSQGTEAFF	-	-	TRBV12-3/TRBV12-4	TRBJ1-1
TGTGCCTGGATGAGGGTCGAGGGCTACACCTTC	CAWMRVEGYTF	-	-	TRBV30	TRBJ1-2
TGTGCCACACAGGGTCTGGGATTCCAAGAGACCCAGTACTTC	CATQGLGFQETQYF	-	-	TRBV24-1	TRBJ2-5
TGTGCCAGCAGCTTAAGAAGGATGGCGGGCTCTGAAGCTTTCTTT	CASSLRRMAGSEAFF	-	-	TRBV7-2	TRBJ1-1
TGCGCCAGCAGCAGACCAGGGTTCGACACTGAAGCTTTCTTT	CASSRPGFDTEAFF	-	-	TRBV5-1	TRBJ1-1
TGTGCCAGCAGTGAGATCTCCAGGGTTGGGGGCGTGGATGGCTACACCTTC	CASSEISRVGGVDGYTF	once	-	TRBV6-1	TRBJ1-2
TGTGCCACCAGTGATTTGGCGGGGGCGGACACAGATACGCAGTATTTT	CATSDLAGADTDTQYF	-	-	TRBV24-1	TRBJ2-3
TGTGCCAGCAGTTACAGGGGCGGTAACTATGGCTACACCTTC	CASSYRGGNYGYTF	-	TRBD1	TRBV11-2	TRBJ1-2
TGTGCCAGCAGCTTAGTGAGCGGACGTTCTTACGAGCAGTACTTC	CASSLVSGRSYEQYF	-	-	TRBV7-9	TRBJ2-7
TGTGCCTGGGGGGCAAGGGACAGGGTGGATACGCAGTATTTT	CAWGARDRVDTQYF	-	TRBD1	TRBV30	TRBJ2-3
TGTGCCAGCAGCCCGTCGGGACACCTGAACACTGAAGCTTTCTTT	CASSPSGHLNTEAFF	few	-	TRBV11-3	TRBJ1-1
TGTGCCAGCAGTGATGGTTCGGGGAGGGTGGGTGGCTACACCTTC	CASSDGSGRVGGYTF	-	-	TRBV6-1	TRBJ1-2
TGTGCCACCAGCAGAGGACAGGGGGAAAGGTTGGCCGATGAAAAACTGTTTTTT	CATSRGQGERLADEKLFF	-	TRBD1	TRBV15	TRBJ1-4
TGTGCCAGCAGCGTATCCCAGGATGAAAAACTGTTTTTT	CASSVSQDEKLFF	-	-	TRBV9	TRBJ1-4
TGTGCCAGCAGCTTAACTGGAGAGACCACTGAAGCTTTCTTT	CASSLTGETTEAFF	-	-	TRBV7-3	TRBJ1-1
TGTGCCAGTAGTATAGATGTCTTTCAGCCCCAGCATTTT	CASSIDVFQPQHF	-	-	TRBV19	TRBJ1-5
TGTGCCAGCAGCCGGTATAGCGGGGTCAGGGACAATGAGCAGTTCTTC	CASSRYSGVRDNEQFF	-	TRBD2	TRBV5-4	TRBJ2-1
TGCGCCAGCCGTAGGACAGGGCAAGAGAACACTGAAGCTTTCTTT	CASRRTGQENTEAFF	-	TRBD1	TRBV10-2	TRBJ1-1
TGTGCCAGCAGCCAAGAACCCGGACTAGCGGATGAAGAGACCCAGTACTTC	CASSQEPGLADEETQYF	-	TRBD2	TRBV4-2	TRBJ2-5
TGTGCCAGCAGCTCCAGAGCGGAACCCTCCTACGAGCAGTACTTC	CASSSRAEPSYEQYF	-	-	TRBV3-1/TRBV3-2	TRBJ2-7
TGTGCCAGCAGCTTGAGGCTAGCGGCGATCGGCCAGTACTTC	CASSLRLAAIGQYF	-	TRBD2	TRBV5-6	TRBJ2-7
TGTGCCAGCAGTCTCCGAAGGACAGGGAGAGAGACCCAGTACTTC	CASSLRRTGRETQYF	few	TRBD1	TRBV27	TRBJ2-5
TGCGCCAGCAGCCAAGTTGGGCGGGGACAGGGGGCATACACCGGGGAGCTGTTTTTT	CASSQVGRGQGAYTGELFF	once	TRBD1	TRBV4-1	TRBJ2-2
TGTGCCACCAGGGGCAGCTACGAGCAGTACTTC	CATRGSYEQYF	-	-	TRBV19	TRBJ2-7
TGTGCCAGCTCACCAGAAAGACAGTCAACCGGGGAGCTGTTTTTT	CASSPERQSTGELFF	once	-	TRBV18	TRBJ2-2
TGTGCCAGTAGTCTTCCAGGGGCCCCTAGCACAGATACGCAGTATTTT	CASSLPGAPSTDTQYF	-	-	TRBV19	TRBJ2-3
TGTGCCAGTAGTATGGGGCCCTCTGGGGCCAACGTCCTGACTTTC	CASSMGPSGANVLTF	-	-	TRBV19	TRBJ2-6
TGTGCCATCAGCGATTCCAGTGGGACAGGGAATTCACCCCTCCACTTT	CAISDSSGTGNSPLHF	once	TRBD1	TRBV10-3	TRBJ1-6
TGTGCCAGCAGCGCCCGACTAGCGGCTAGCACAGATACGCAGTATTTT	CASSARLAASTDTQYF	-	TRBD2	TRBV5-5	TRBJ2-3
TGCGCCAGCAGCCCTGGGACAGGGAGTGGCTACACCTTC	CASSPGTGSGYTF	-	TRBD1	TRBV4-1	TRBJ1-2
TGTGCCAGCAGCTTCATGGGACAGGGGGCCGCTAATGAAAAACTGTTTTTT	CASSFMGQGAANEKLFF	-	TRBD1	TRBV7-9	TRBJ1-4
TGTGCCAGCAGTTTAAATGCAGGAAACACCGGGGAGCTGTTTTTT	CASSLNAGNTGELFF	-	-	TRBV6-2/TRBV6-3	TRBJ2-2
TGTGCCAGCTCACCACTTGGGGGGGGGCCGGGCACAGATACGCAGTATTTT	CASSPLGGGPGTDTQYF	once	-	TRBV18	TRBJ2-3